This T cell receptor (beta chain) appears in the sequencing data of a study of cytomegalovirus exposure and HLA in healthy donors. Use of 60 Vbeta and 13 Jbeta primers characterized the PCR. Profiling relied on immunoSEQ multiplex PCR, and the TCRdb table lists in-frame clones only, not all of them. The sample comprises around 150,000 clones, around 80% of which are singletons, and 4.8% rests with the top ten. V lost 4 bases to trimming and J lost 6 bases; unmatched junction nucleotides: 5. Germline lookup yields CDR1 SEHNR and CDR2 FQNEAQ (reference sequence). The CDR3 length is 13 residues. The sequence was collected from a young man in good health. This sequence joins TRBV7-9 and TRBJ2-7, with 8 bases lining up with TRBD2. The sequenced sample was PBMCs. CDR3 in DNA: TGTGCCAGCAGCTCGGGACTAGACCTCGAGCAGTACTTC. Amino acids: CASSSGLDLEQYF.